Here is one TCR beta chain with its context. The data stem from a study of blood T cell repertoires in COVID-19. Study-level information: Donors in the United States, Italy and Spain gave samples during acute or convalescent COVID-19. The cDNA or gDNA used as material had been derived from T cells, B-cell-depleted T cells, or PBMCs.

In the study's own analysis: Reference gene primers were amplified, and this amplification served to estimate nucleated cell counts. Some clones are missing from TCRdb's copy, which holds only in-frame ones; the method was immunoSEQ multiplex PCR. V and J calls and clone size are given by that table; D and trimming were obtained from the DNA. Among 450,000 to 500,000 clones listed, 70% to 90% were seen once. Sequenced input: peripheral blood. This clonotype originated in a human donor in a cohort sampled during active COVID-19.

The CDR3: CASSLSSSGGYTF. The CDR3 DNA is TGTGCCAGCAGCCTATCTTCTTCCGGGGGCTACACCTTC. The chain couples TRBV7-2 to TRBJ1-2; D is undetermined. The CDR3 covers 13 residues. The V gene's germline CDR1 is SGHTA and CDR2 FQGNSA. The V end lost 5 bases, the J end lost 8 bases, and 15 bases lay between the germline ends.